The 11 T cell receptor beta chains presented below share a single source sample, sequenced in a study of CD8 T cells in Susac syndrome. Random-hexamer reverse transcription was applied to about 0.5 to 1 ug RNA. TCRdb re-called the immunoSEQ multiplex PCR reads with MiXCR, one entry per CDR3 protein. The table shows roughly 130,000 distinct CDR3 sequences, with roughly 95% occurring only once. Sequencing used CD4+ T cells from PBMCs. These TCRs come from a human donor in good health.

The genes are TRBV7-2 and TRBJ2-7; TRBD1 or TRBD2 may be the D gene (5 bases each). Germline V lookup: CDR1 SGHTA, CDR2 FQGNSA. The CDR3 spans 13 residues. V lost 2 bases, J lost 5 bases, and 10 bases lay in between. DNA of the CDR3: TGTGCCAGCAGCTTATTTGGGGGTGACGAGCAGTACTTC. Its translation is CASSLFGGDEQYF.

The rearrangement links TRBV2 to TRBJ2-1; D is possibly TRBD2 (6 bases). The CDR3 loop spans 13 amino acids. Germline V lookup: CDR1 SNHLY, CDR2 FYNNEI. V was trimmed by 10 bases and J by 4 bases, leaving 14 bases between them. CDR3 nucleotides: TGTGCCACCACCCAGGGACTTTACAATGAGCAGTTCTTC. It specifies CATTQGLYNEQFF. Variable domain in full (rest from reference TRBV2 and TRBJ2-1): EPEVTQTPSHQVTQMGQEVILRCVPISNHLYFYWYRQILGQKVEFLVSFYNNEISEKSEIFDDQFSVERPDGSNFTLKIRSTKLEDSAMYFCATTQGLYNEQFFGPGTRLTVL.

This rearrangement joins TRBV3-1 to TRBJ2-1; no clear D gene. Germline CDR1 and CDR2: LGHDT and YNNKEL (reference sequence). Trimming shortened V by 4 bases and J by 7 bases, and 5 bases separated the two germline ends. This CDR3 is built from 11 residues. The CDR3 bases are TGTGCCAGCAGCCGCTTAAATGAGCAGTTCTTC. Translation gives CASSRLNEQFF.

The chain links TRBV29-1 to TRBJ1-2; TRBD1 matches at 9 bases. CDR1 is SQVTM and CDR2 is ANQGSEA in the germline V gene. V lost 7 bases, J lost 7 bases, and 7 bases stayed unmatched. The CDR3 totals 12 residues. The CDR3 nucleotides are TGCAGCGCCGGGACAGGGTTGGGTGGCTACACCTTC. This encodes CSAGTGLGGYTF.

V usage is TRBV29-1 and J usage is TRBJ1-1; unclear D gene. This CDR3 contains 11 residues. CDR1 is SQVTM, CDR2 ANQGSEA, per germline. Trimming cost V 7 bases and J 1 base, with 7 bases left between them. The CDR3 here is CSGLANTEAFF. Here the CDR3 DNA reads TGCAGCGGGCTGGCGAACACTGAAGCTTTCTTT.

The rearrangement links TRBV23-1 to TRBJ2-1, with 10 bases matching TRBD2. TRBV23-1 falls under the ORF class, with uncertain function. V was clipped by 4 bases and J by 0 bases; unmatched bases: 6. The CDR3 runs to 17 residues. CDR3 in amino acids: CASSRAGGSRSYNEQFF. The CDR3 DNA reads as TGCGCCAGCAGTCGAGCGGGAGGGTCCCGCTCCTACAATGAGCAGTTCTTC.

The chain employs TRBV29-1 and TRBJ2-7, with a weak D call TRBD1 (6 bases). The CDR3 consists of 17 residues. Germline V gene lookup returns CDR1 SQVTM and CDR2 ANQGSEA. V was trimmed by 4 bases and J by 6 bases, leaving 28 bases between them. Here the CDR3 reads CSVVEDSSGILLGEQYF. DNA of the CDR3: TGCAGCGTTGTCGAGGACAGTTCAGGGATACTACTGGGCGAGCAGTACTTC.

The CDR3 coding sequence is TGTGCCAGCTCACCTACAGGGGGCCAAGAGACCCAGTACTTC. Translating gives CASSPTGGQETQYF. The chain uses TRBV18 and TRBJ2-5; TRBD1 matches 8 bases. CDR3 length equals 14 residues. Germline V CDR1 and CDR2: KGHSH, LQKENI. J gave up 1 base and V 3 bases, and 1 base lay outside the gene matches. Full variable domain (rest looked up from reference TRBV18 and TRBJ2-5): NAGVMQNPRHLVRRRGQEARLRCSPMKGHSHVYWYRQLPEEGLKFMVYLQKENIIDESGMPKERFSAEFPKEGPSILRIQQVVRGDSAAYFCASSPTGGQETQYFGPGTRLLVL.

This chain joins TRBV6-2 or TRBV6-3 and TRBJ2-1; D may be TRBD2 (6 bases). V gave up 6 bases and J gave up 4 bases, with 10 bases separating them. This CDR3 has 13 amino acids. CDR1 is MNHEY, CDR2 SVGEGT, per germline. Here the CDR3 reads CASRHGGYNEQFF. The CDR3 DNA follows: TGTGCCAGCAGGCATGGAGGGTACAATGAGCAGTTCTTC.

The CDR3, as DNA: TGCGCCAGCAGACAGGGGCTGAACACTGAAGCTTTCTTT. This sequence encodes CASRQGLNTEAFF. V gene TRBV10-1 combines with J gene TRBJ1-1, with TRBD1 matching over 7 bases. This CDR3 spans 13 amino acids. The J segment lost 0 bases and the V segment lost 6 bases, leaving 1 base of the junction unmatched. Germline V gene data show CDR1 as WNHNN and CDR2 as SYGVQD (reference sequence).

Written as DNA, the CDR3 is TGTGCCAGCTCAGCAGGGACAGGGGGCTCTGGGGCCAACGTCCTGACTTTC. Translated: CASSAGTGGSGANVLTF. The chain is built from TRBV18 and TRBJ2-6; 11 nucleotides align to TRBD1. The CDR3 has 17 amino acids. CDR1 KGHSH and CDR2 LQKENI come from the germline V gene. Trimming took 5 bases from V and 0 from J; bases not matched to a gene: 3.